These 31 T cell receptor beta chains originate from one sample sequenced in a study of shared clonotypes between healthy human individuals. CD45RO negativity and positive selection for CCR7 defined naive CD8 cells, a population that excluded terminally differentiated effector memory CD45RA+ cells. Some clones are missing from TCRdb's copy, which holds only in-frame ones; the method was immunoSEQ multiplex PCR. Of about 2.1 million clones in the sample, 80% to 95% were seen once. The specimen sequenced was naive CD8+ T cells from PBMCs. The receptor set was obtained from a young man in good health. Some clones in this sample may be carry-over from other donors' samples.

The rearrangement uses TRBV28 and TRBJ1-2; possibly TRBD1 for D (5 bases). V was trimmed by 6 bases and J by 1 base, leaving 9 bases between them. This CDR3 comprises 13 residues. Germline-derived CDR1 and CDR2 are MDHEN and SYDVKM. The CDR3 sequence: CASRIQDNYGYTF. The CDR3 DNA is TGTGCCAGCAGGATACAGGATAACTATGGCTACACCTTC.

The V and J genes are TRBV30 and TRBJ1-5, with D possibly TRBD1 on 5 matching bases. The germline V and J ends were trimmed by 1 base and 2 bases, with 9 bases remaining between them. Germline CDR1 GTSNPN, CDR2 SVGIG (reference sequence). The CDR3 sequence is 14 residues long. The CDR3 spells CAWSGGGGNQPQHF. The CDR3 nucleotides read TGTGCCTGGAGTGGCGGGGGGGGCAATCAGCCCCAGCATTTT.

The V call is TRBV25-1, the J call TRBJ2-2, with TRBD1 as a possible D gene (5 bases). Trimming removed 3 bases at V and 6 bases at J, with 11 bases between. The CDR3 sequence is 14 residues long. Germline assignment: CDR1 MGHDK and CDR2 SYGVNS. CDR3 loop: CASSEGVGAGELFF. The CDR3 nucleotides read TGTGCCAGCAGTGAGGGCGTAGGGGCCGGGGAGCTGTTTTTT.

The chain carries TRBV6-1 and TRBJ1-2, with 9 bases that match TRBD1. Germline-derived CDR1 and CDR2 are MNHNS and SASEGT. This CDR3 is 15 amino acids long. V lost 2 bases and J lost 2; bases outside the gene matches: 3. CDR3 DNA sequence: TGTGCCAGCAGTGAATCTGACAGGGGGAACTATGGCTACACCTTC. It translates to CASSESDRGNYGYTF.

The V call is TRBV19, the J call TRBJ2-4; 7 nucleotides line up with TRBD1. Germline CDR1 reads LNHDA; CDR2 reads SQIVND (reference sequence). The CDR3 has 19 residues. The junction had 16 bases not matched to a gene; V was cut back by 5 bases and J by 0 bases. The CDR3 region has the DNA TGTGCCAGTAGTCTCTACACAGGGGCCTACACCTTAGCCAAAAACATTCAGTACTTC. Amino acids: CASSLYTGAYTLAKNIQYF.

This clone was counted a single time. This CDR3 is also generated by other DNA sequences in the sample. The CDR3 loop is CASSLVAGNTGELFF. The CDR3 nucleotides read TGTGCCAGCAGCTTAGTAGCGGGGAACACCGGGGAGCTGTTTTTT. The chain employs TRBV11-2 and TRBJ2-2, with 7 bases matching TRBD2. Trimming took 1 base from V and 1 from J; bases not matched to a gene: 0. Germline V gene lookup returns CDR1 SGHAT and CDR2 FQNNGV. This CDR3 comprises 15 residues.

This sequence joins TRBV11-1 and TRBJ2-1; 9 bases map to TRBD2. V shed 2 bases and J 7 bases; nucleotides not matched to a gene: 6. CDR3 length equals 15 residues. Germline CDR1 reads SGHAT; CDR2 reads FQDESV (reference sequence). The CDR3 sequence: CASSLLAGGLNEQFF. In nucleotides, the CDR3 is TGTGCCAGCAGCTTACTCGCGGGAGGGCTAAATGAGCAGTTCTTC.

In its sample, this clone was seen a few times. The sample contains more than one DNA sequence encoding this CDR3. Here the CDR3 DNA reads TGTGCCAGCAGCCTCACAGGGGGCAATGAGCAGTTCTTC. Translated, it gives CASSLTGGNEQFF. The V and J genes are TRBV7-3 and TRBJ2-1, with 8 bases lining up with TRBD1. The CDR3 totals 13 residues. Germline V gives CDR1 SGHTA, CDR2 FQGTGA. The trim removed 5 bases at V and 6 bases at J, leaving 3 bases unmatched.

The chain couples TRBV27 to TRBJ2-1; the D gene is possibly TRBD2 (6 bases). This CDR3 has 14 residues. Trimming took 7 bases from V and 4 from J, leaving 14 bases between them. Germline lookup yields CDR1 MNHEY and CDR2 SMNVEV (reference sequence). The CDR3 is CASTMGGLYNEQFF. DNA of the CDR3: TGTGCCAGCACCATGGGGGGTTTGTACAATGAGCAGTTCTTC.

The genes are TRBV21-1 and TRBJ2-7; no check of the table's D call, TRBD2, against the DNA was made. TRBV21-1 constitutes a pseudogene. The CDR3 loop spans 16 amino acids. Written as DNA, the CDR3 is TGTGCCAGCAGCTGTCGGGGGCTAGCGGGGCCCTACGAGCAGTACTTC. This encodes CASSCRGLAGPYEQYF.

The V call is TRBV27, the J call TRBJ2-2, with D tentatively TRBD2 (6 bases). V gave up 3 bases and J gave up 6 bases, with 20 bases separating them. Germline V gene data show CDR1 as MNHEY and CDR2 as SMNVEV (reference sequence). This CDR3 is built from 17 residues. The DNA of the CDR3 is TGTGCCAGCAGTTTGATAGGCGGGATGGGACCGGCCGGGGAGCTGTTTTTT. It codes for CASSLIGGMGPAGELFF.

In its sample, this clone was seen a few times. The V gene is TRBV7-3, the J gene TRBJ2-7, with D possibly being TRBD2 (6 bases). Trimming took 5 bases from V and 5 from J, leaving 13 bases between them. Germline-derived CDR1 and CDR2 are SGHTA and FQGTGA. This CDR3 is 13 amino acids long. The CDR3 loop reads CASSAGTDHEQYF. Here the CDR3 DNA reads TGTGCCAGCAGCGCCGGGACTGATCACGAGCAGTACTTC.

Points on this clone: The identical CDR3 is also encoded by other nucleotide sequences in the sample. The J gene is TRBJ2-3, the V gene TRBV27; D tentatively fits TRBD1 or TRBD2 (5 bases each). Germline assignment: CDR1 MNHEY and CDR2 SMNVEV (reference sequence). Deletions cut 6 bases from V and 1 base from J, with 8 bases between. The CDR3 runs 13 residues. This chain's CDR3 is CASRGRGTDTQYF. The CDR3 DNA is TGTGCCAGCAGGGGGCGGGGCACAGATACGCAGTATTTT.

The chain recombines TRBV25-1 with TRBJ1-1; maybe TRBD1 (6 bases). V was shortened by 4 bases and J by 3 bases, with 6 bases between the two germline ends. This CDR3 comprises 12 residues. Germline V gives CDR1 MGHDK, CDR2 SYGVNS. DNA of the CDR3: TGTGCCAGCAGTGGGGGGCACACTGAAGCTTTCTTT. It encodes CASSGGHTEAFF.

The rearrangement links TRBV9 to TRBJ2-3; 7 bases fit TRBD1. V was clipped by 7 bases and J by 4 bases; unmatched bases: 6. The CDR3 has 13 residues. Germline V CDR1 and CDR2: SGDLS, YYNGEE. CDR3 loop: CASQGDRPDTQYF. The DNA for the CDR3 is TGTGCCAGCCAGGGGGACAGACCAGATACGCAGTATTTT.

The chain uses TRBV9 and TRBJ2-1; tentatively, D is TRBD2 (6 bases). CDR3 length equals 14 residues. Trimming stripped 4 bases from V and 10 bases from J, with 18 bases between. Germline V gene sequence: CDR1 SGDLS, CDR2 YYNGEE. The chain's CDR3 is CASSFRGVGEEQFF. Here the CDR3 DNA reads TGTGCCAGCAGCTTCCGCGGGGTCGGCGAAGAGCAGTTCTTC.

This clone was seen only once. The V and J genes are TRBV4-1 and TRBJ2-1; TRBD2 matches 9 bases. Germline CDR1 and CDR2: MGHRA and YSYEKL. V was pared by 3 bases and J by 0 bases, with 3 bases of the junction left unmatched. CDR3 size: 16 residues. The CDR3 loop reads CASSHLSGSSYNEQFF. The CDR3 DNA follows: TGCGCCAGCAGCCACCTTAGCGGGAGCTCCTACAATGAGCAGTTCTTC.

The chain uses TRBV27 and TRBJ1-2; D is perhaps TRBD1 (5 bases). This CDR3 contains 16 residues. Looked up from germline, CDR1 is MNHEY and CDR2 is SMNVEV (reference sequence). The V and J ends lost 5 bases and 2 bases respectively, with 18 bases between them. CDR3 region: CASSPAGGGPNYGYTF. For the CDR3, the DNA is TGTGCCAGCAGTCCTGCCGGGGGGGGTCCCAACTATGGCTACACCTTC.

The genes are TRBV7-9 and TRBJ2-1, with 9 bases identical to TRBD2. Germline V lookup: CDR1 SEHNR, CDR2 FQNEAQ (reference sequence). Trimming removed 4 bases from V and 7 bases from J; junction bases left unmatched: 14. The CDR3 runs 17 residues. The chain's CDR3 is CASSSNSAGGLLNEQFF. The CDR3 DNA sequence: TGTGCCAGCAGCTCCAACTCAGCGGGAGGCCTCTTGAATGAGCAGTTCTTC.

CDR3 DNA sequence: TGCAGCGGGGAGGGTGGCTACAGCGGGGACTACACCTTC. Residues: CSGEGGYSGDYTF. The genes are TRBV29-1 and TRBJ1-2; D not resolved. The ends were cut back, 7 bases at V and 10 bases at J, with 22 bases in the middle. The CDR3 length is 13 residues. The germline CDR1 and CDR2 sequences are SQVTM and ANQGSEA. Full variable domain (remainder filled in from reference TRBV29-1 and TRBJ1-2): SAVISQKPSRDICQRGTSLTIQCQVDSQVTMMFWYRQQPGQSLTLIATANQGSEATYESGFVIDKFPISRPNLTFSTLTVSNMSPEDSSIYLCSGEGGYSGDYTFGSGTRLTVV.

The chain carries TRBV5-6 and TRBJ2-1; the D gene is possibly TRBD2 (5 bases). Trimming stripped 0 bases from V and 6 bases from J, with 10 bases between. Per germline, CDR1 SGHDT and CDR2 YYEEEE. CDR3 length equals 14 residues. This chain's CDR3 is CASSLVGNANEQFF. CDR3 nucleotide sequence: TGTGCCAGCAGCTTGGTCGGGAATGCCAATGAGCAGTTCTTC.

V and J are TRBV7-2 and TRBJ2-3; TRBD1 is a possible D gene (8 bases). Germline CDR1 is SGHTA and CDR2 is FQGNSA. CDR3 length: 16 residues. The germline V and J ends were trimmed by 4 bases and 4 bases, with 18 bases remaining between them. CDR3 nucleotides: TGTGCCAGCAGCTCACGGACAGGGAGGGTCCCAGATACGCAGTATTTT. Protein product: CASSSRTGRVPDTQYF.

On this clone: Other DNA sequences in this sample translate to the same CDR3. The chain couples TRBV27 to TRBJ2-7; TRBD1 aligns across 7 bases. The length of the CDR3 is 13 residues. V was pared by 2 bases and J by 4 bases, with 2 bases of the junction left unmatched. The germline V gene encodes CDR1 MNHEY and CDR2 SMNVEV (reference sequence). For the CDR3, the DNA is TGTGCCAGCAGTTTAGACAGGGTTTACGAGCAGTACTTC. Protein: CASSLDRVYEQYF.

The V and J genes are TRBV9 and TRBJ2-3, with D unclear. Trimming left V 3 bases short and J 2 bases short, with 7 bases between. Germline V CDR1 and CDR2: SGDLS, YYNGEE. The CDR3 contains 13 residues. CDR3 coding DNA: TGTGCCAGCAGCGCTATCCCCACAGATACGCAGTATTTT. Translation: CASSAIPTDTQYF.

As concerns this clone: Within the sample, other DNA sequences also encode this same CDR3. The chain carries TRBV6-6 and TRBJ2-7; no reliable D call. CDR3 size: 11 residues. With 5 bases removed from V and 3 bases from J, the gap between germline ends came to 5 bases. In germline, CDR1 is MNHNY, CDR2 SVGAGI (reference sequence). CDR3 coding DNA: TGTGCCAGCAGTCAAAGCTACGAGCAGTACTTC. Amino acid sequence: CASSQSYEQYF.

This chain links TRBV7-3 with TRBJ2-3, with D perhaps TRBD1 (5 bases). The CDR3 has 15 residues. Trimming pared 0 bases from V and 1 base from J, leaving 8 bases between. CDR1 and CDR2 from the germline V gene are SGHTA and FQGTGA. CDR3 region: CASSLTGAGTDTQYF. CDR3 in DNA: TGTGCCAGCAGCTTAACAGGGGCGGGCACAGATACGCAGTATTTT.

V is TRBV6-5 and J is TRBJ1-5; 8 bases fit TRBD1. Trimming removed 4 bases from V and 3 bases from J; junction bases left unmatched: 5. CDR1 and CDR2 from the germline V gene are MNHEY and SVGAGI. The CDR3 runs 15 residues. The CDR3: CASSSGTGPNQPQHF. In nucleotides, the CDR3 is TGTGCCAGCAGTTCCGGGACAGGCCCCAATCAGCCCCAGCATTTT.

The chain couples TRBV5-4 to TRBJ2-1, with a weak D call TRBD1 (6 bases). CDR1 and CDR2 from the germline V gene are SGHNT and YYREEE (reference sequence). The CDR3 has 11 amino acids. The V end lost 2 bases, the J end lost 10 bases, and 7 bases lay between the germline ends. The CDR3 spells CASSFGQEQFF. DNA for the CDR3: TGTGCCAGCAGCTTTGGACAGGAGCAGTTCTTC.

The genes are TRBV19 and TRBJ2-7; D may be TRBD2 (6 bases). There are 15 residues in the CDR3. Deletions cut 7 bases from V and 0 bases from J, with 16 bases between. The germline CDR1 and CDR2 sequences are LNHDA and SQIVND (reference sequence). The chain's CDR3 is CASTPWPDYSYEQYF. The CDR3 DNA is TGTGCCAGTACCCCCTGGCCGGACTACTCCTACGAGCAGTACTTC.

This chain uses TRBV6-5 with TRBJ2-2, with D possibly TRBD2 on 5 matching bases. Germline CDR1 is MNHEY and CDR2 is SVGAGI. CDR3 length: 14 amino acids. The V end was cut by 5 bases, the J end by 1 base, with 8 bases between. In nucleotides, the CDR3 is TGTGCCAGCAGTCTAGCAGTGAACACCGGGGAGCTGTTTTTT. This codes for CASSLAVNTGELFF.

J is TRBJ2-1 and V is TRBV7-3, with 7 nucleotides matching TRBD2. Per germline, CDR1 SGHTA and CDR2 FQGTGA. The ends lost 8 bases at V and 5 bases at J; junction bases unmatched: 6. The CDR3 spans 13 residues. The DNA for the CDR3 is TGTGCCAGCGGGCGGGAGCTCCACAATGAGCAGTTCTTC. It codes for CASGRELHNEQFF.